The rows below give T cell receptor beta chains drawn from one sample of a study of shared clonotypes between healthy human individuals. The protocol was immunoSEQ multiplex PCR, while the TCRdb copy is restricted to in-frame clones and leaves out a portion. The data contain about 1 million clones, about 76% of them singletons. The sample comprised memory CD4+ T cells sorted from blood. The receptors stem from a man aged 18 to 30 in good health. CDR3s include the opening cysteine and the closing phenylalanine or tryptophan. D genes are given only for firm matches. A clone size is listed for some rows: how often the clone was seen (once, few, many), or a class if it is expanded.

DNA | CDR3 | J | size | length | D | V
TGTGCCAGCAGGAGGGTCCTCGGTAGTGAGCAGTTCTTC | CASRRVLGSEQFF | TRBJ2-1 | . | 13 | . | TRBV6-4
TGCAGCGTTGAAAGGGACCTCGCCAGGACCCAGTACTTC | CSVERDLARTQYF | TRBJ2-5 | once | 13 | . | TRBV29-1
TGTGCCAGCACATGGCGGGGGAAAAAGTCCTACAATGAGCAGTTCTTC | CASTWRGKKSYNEQFF | TRBJ2-1 | . | 16 | TRBD2 | TRBV2
TGTGCCAGCAGTTTCTCGTTGGGACTAAAGTCCCACGAGCAGTACTTC | CASSFSLGLKSHEQYF | TRBJ2-7 | . | 16 | TRBD2 | TRBV27
TGTGCCAGCAGCTTAACGGCGGGGGGGCCCGCCGGGGAGCTGTTTTTT | CASSLTAGGPAGELFF | TRBJ2-2 | . | 16 | TRBD2 | TRBV7-3
TGTGCCAGTAGGGTGACAGCATATAGCAATCAGCCCCAGCATTTT | CASRVTAYSNQPQHF | TRBJ1-5 | . | 15 | . | TRBV19
TGTGCCAGCAGCGAGACAGGGGGCATGGTCAATGAGCAGTTCTTC | CASSETGGMVNEQFF | TRBJ2-1 | . | 15 | TRBD1 | TRBV28
TGTGCCAGCAGCTTACAGGGAGCCGACGAGCAGTACTTC | CASSLQGADEQYF | TRBJ2-7 | few | 13 | . | TRBV7-9
TGTGCCAGCAGCCCTCGGCTCCTGAACACCGGGGAGCTGTTTTTT | CASSPRLLNTGELFF | TRBJ2-2 | once | 15 | . | TRBV9
TGTGCCAGCAGTGGGCGTGCGGGGGGGACAGATACGCAGTATTTT | CASSGRAGGTDTQYF | TRBJ2-3 | once | 15 | TRBD2 | TRBV2
TGTGCCAGTAGTATGTCAAGGGGGACAGGGGGATCACCCCTCCACTTT | CASSMSRGTGGSPLHF | TRBJ1-6 | . | 16 | TRBD1 | TRBV19
TGTGCCTGGAGTCTTCTCGGGGCAGGGGGAATAGCAGCCCAATACGAGCAGTACTTC | CAWSLLGAGGIAAQYEQYF | TRBJ2-7 | . | 19 | TRBD1 | TRBV30
TGTGCCAGCTCAGCCACGTTGGGGCCTGAAGAGACCCAGTACTTC | CASSATLGPEETQYF | TRBJ2-5 | . | 15 | . | TRBV18
TGCGCCAGCAGTGGTGGGGGACAGTACACCTTC | CASSGGGQYTF | TRBJ1-2 | . | 11 | TRBD1 | TRBV10-2
TGTGCCAGCAGTGCAATAGACAGGGGTTTCTCCTACAATGAGCAGTTCTTC | CASSAIDRGFSYNEQFF | TRBJ2-1 | . | 17 | TRBD1 | TRBV2
TGTGCCAGCAGTGCTACAGGGAACACTGAAGCTTTCTTT | CASSATGNTEAFF | TRBJ1-1 | once | 13 | . | TRBV2
TGTGCCAGCAGCGTCGAGACAGGGTTCGGCACTGAAGCTTTCTTT | CASSVETGFGTEAFF | TRBJ1-1 | few | 15 | TRBD1 | TRBV9
TGTGCCAGCTCACCACCAGTACGCGGGACAGGGTACAATGAGCAGTTCTTC | CASSPPVRGTGYNEQFF | TRBJ2-1 | . | 17 | TRBD1 | TRBV18
TGTGCCAGCAGCTTAGCGGGGACTAGCGGGAGTGGTGAGCAGTTCTTC | CASSLAGTSGSGEQFF | TRBJ2-1 | . | 16 | TRBD2 | TRBV7-2
TGCGCCAGCAGCTTGGCCGCGGGGCGCACCGGGGAGCTGTTTTTT | CASSLAAGRTGELFF | TRBJ2-2 | . | 15 | . | TRBV5-1
TGTGCCAGCAGCGGGACTGACTGGTACCAAGAGACCCAGTACTTC | CASSGTDWYQETQYF | TRBJ2-5 | . | 15 | . | TRBV21-1
TGCGCCAGCAGCTTTGATCTTATCCGGACCGATGGCTACACCTTC | CASSFDLIRTDGYTF | TRBJ1-2 | . | 15 | . | TRBV5-1
TGTGCCAGCAGCTTACGTACGGAAAACTATGGCTACACCTTC | CASSLRTENYGYTF | TRBJ1-2 | . | 14 | . | TRBV7-2
TGTGCCAGCGGACACCCGAACACTGAAGCTTTCTTT | CASGHPNTEAFF | TRBJ1-1 | . | 12 | . | TRBV9
TGTGCCAATTCACAGGGGGCGCGGGGCACAGATACGCAGTATTTT | CANSQGARGTDTQYF | TRBJ2-3 | few | 15 | TRBD1 | TRBV7-2
TGTGCCAGCAGCTCACAGGGGGCGCCTAATGAAAAACTGTTTTTT | CASSSQGAPNEKLFF | TRBJ1-4 | . | 15 | TRBD1 | TRBV7-9
TGCGCCAGCAGCTTTAGGGGACAGGGGTTGGACGAGCAGTACTTC | CASSFRGQGLDEQYF | TRBJ2-7 | . | 15 | TRBD1 | TRBV5-1
TGTGCCAGCAGCTTGAGCAATGAGCAGTTCTTC | CASSLSNEQFF | TRBJ2-1 | . | 11 | . | TRBV7-9
TGTGCCAGCAGTTGGGACCAGCCTATTAATGAGCAGTTCTTC | CASSWDQPINEQFF | TRBJ2-1 | . | 14 | . | TRBV6-6
TGTGCCAGCAGCTTAGGCAGGGGGGGTCAGCCCCAGCATTTT | CASSLGRGGQPQHF | TRBJ1-5 | . | 14 | TRBD1 | TRBV7-8
TGTGCCAGCAGCCAGCTCCGCGGGGGGGGCACAGATACGCAGTATTTT | CASSQLRGGGTDTQYF | TRBJ2-3 | . | 16 | TRBD2 | TRBV4-2
TGTGCCAGCAGTAGGGGGCTGGCTGAAGCTTTCTTT | CASSRGLAEAFF | TRBJ1-1 | . | 12 | TRBD1 | TRBV7-9
TGTGCCAGCAGCCCCAATTACGGCTATAATTCACCCCTCCACTTT | CASSPNYGYNSPLHF | TRBJ1-6 | once | 15 | . | TRBV5-5
TGTGCCAGCAGTTTTTTAGACGAGCAGTACTTC | CASSFLDEQYF | TRBJ2-7 | . | 11 | . | TRBV6-6
TGTGCCAGCAGTGGTGACAGGGGGGGTCCCGGGGAGCTGTTTTTT | CASSGDRGGPGELFF | TRBJ2-2 | . | 15 | TRBD1 | TRBV2
TGTGCCAGCAGCTTGCGGACTAGCGGTTTAAGCACAGATACGCAGTATTTT | CASSLRTSGLSTDTQYF | TRBJ2-3 | few | 17 | TRBD2 | TRBV5-6
TGTGCCAGCAGCCAGAGGAAATTAACTAATGAAAAACTGTTTTTT | CASSQRKLTNEKLFF | TRBJ1-4 | many | 15 | . | TRBV14
TGTGCCAGCAGCCGCGGTACTAGCAGCCGGGAGCAGTTCTTC | CASSRGTSSREQFF | TRBJ2-1 | . | 14 | . | TRBV28
TGTGCCAGCAGTGAATGGGGGACAGGGGTGGAAGGAAACACCATATATTTT | CASSEWGTGVEGNTIYF | TRBJ1-3 | . | 17 | TRBD1 | TRBV6-1
TGTGCCAGCACTACAACGAGCGGACCCTACGAGCAGTACTTC | CASTTTSGPYEQYF | TRBJ2-7 | . | 14 | . | TRBV6-1